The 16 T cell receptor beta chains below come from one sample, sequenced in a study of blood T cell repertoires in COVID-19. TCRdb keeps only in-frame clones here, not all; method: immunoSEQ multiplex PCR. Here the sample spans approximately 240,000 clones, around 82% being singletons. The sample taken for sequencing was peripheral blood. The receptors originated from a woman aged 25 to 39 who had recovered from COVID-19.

CDR3 loop: CASSPSASGNHRELFF. The DNA of the CDR3 is TGCGCCAGCAGCCCATCAGCTAGCGGGAATCACCGGGAGCTGTTTTTT. This rearrangement joins TRBV5-1 to TRBJ2-2, with 9 bases aligning to TRBD2. J was trimmed by 9 bases and V by 4 bases; bases with no gene match: 13. The CDR3 length is 16 residues. CDR1 is SGHRS and CDR2 is YFSETQ in the germline V gene.

CDR3 in DNA: TGCGCCAGCAGCTGGTTAGGGAGCAATGAAAAACTGTTTTTT. Protein sequence: CASSWLGSNEKLFF. The chain recombines TRBV5-1 with TRBJ1-4; no definite D call. In germline, CDR1 is SGHRS, CDR2 YFSETQ. V was pared by 3 bases and J by 5 bases, with 11 bases between. This CDR3 is built from 14 residues.

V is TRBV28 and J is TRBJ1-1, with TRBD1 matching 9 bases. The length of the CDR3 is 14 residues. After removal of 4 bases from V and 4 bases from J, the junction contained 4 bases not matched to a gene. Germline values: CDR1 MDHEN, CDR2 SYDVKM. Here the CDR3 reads CASSSPQGATEAFF. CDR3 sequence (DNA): TGTGCCAGCAGTTCACCACAGGGGGCCACTGAAGCTTTCTTT.

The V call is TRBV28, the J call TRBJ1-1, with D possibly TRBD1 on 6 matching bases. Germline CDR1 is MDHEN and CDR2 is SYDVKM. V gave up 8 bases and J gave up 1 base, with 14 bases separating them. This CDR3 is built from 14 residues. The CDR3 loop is CASRQGRWNTEAFF. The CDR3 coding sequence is TGTGCCAGCCGGCAGGGGAGATGGAACACTGAAGCTTTCTTT.

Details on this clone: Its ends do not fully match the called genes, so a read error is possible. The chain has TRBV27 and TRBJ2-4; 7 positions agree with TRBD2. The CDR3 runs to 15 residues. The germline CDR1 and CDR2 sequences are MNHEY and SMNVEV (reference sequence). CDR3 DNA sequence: TGTGCCAGCAGTAGGAGGGGAGGGACGCCCCTCACTCGGGACTTC. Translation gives CASSRRGGTPLTRDF.

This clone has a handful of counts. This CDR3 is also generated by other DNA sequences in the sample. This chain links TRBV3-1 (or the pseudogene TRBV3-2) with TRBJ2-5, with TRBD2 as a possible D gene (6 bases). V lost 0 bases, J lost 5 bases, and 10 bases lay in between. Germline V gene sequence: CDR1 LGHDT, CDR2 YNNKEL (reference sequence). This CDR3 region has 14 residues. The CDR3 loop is CASSQDGSRETQYF. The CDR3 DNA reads TGTGCCAGCAGCCAAGACGGGAGCCGGGAGACCCAGTACTTC.

CDR3 nucleotides: TGTGCCAGCAGTGGATACCCGGGACAGGGTTACGAGCAGTACTTC. The encoded protein is CASSGYPGQGYEQYF. The chain couples TRBV25-1 to TRBJ2-7; 9 bases agree with TRBD1. Germline V gene sequence: CDR1 MGHDK, CDR2 SYGVNS. This CDR3 is 15 amino acids long. The trim removed 4 bases at V and 4 bases at J, leaving 8 bases unmatched.

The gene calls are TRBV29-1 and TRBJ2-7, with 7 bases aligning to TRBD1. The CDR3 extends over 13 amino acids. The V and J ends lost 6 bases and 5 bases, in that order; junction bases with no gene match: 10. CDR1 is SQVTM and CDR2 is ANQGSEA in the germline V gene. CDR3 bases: TGCAGCGTCGACCGTACCACAGGGGACGAGCAGTACTTC. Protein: CSVDRTTGDEQYF.

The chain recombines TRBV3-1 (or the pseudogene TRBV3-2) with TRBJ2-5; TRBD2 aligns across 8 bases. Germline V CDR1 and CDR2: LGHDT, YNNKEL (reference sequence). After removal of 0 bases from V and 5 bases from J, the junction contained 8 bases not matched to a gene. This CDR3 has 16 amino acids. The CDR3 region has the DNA TGTGCCAGCAGCCAAGAAGGAACTAGCGGACGGGAGACCCAGTACTTC. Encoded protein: CASSQEGTSGRETQYF.

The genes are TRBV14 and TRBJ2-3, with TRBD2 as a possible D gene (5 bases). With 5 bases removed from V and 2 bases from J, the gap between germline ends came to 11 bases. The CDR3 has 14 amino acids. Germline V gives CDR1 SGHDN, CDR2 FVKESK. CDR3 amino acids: CASSAWTYTDTQYF. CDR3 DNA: TGTGCCAGCAGCGCGTGGACTTACACAGATACGCAGTATTTT.

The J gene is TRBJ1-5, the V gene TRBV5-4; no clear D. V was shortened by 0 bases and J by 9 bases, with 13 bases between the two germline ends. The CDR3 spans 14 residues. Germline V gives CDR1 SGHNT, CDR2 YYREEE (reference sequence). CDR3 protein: CASSLAPGRAPQHF. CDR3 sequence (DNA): TGTGCCAGCAGCTTGGCCCCGGGGAGGGCGCCCCAGCATTTT.

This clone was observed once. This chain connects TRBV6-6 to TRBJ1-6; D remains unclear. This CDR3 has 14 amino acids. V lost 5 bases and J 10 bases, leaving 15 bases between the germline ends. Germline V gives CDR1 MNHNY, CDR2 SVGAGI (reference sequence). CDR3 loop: CASSPPGGSSPLHF. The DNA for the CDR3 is TGTGCCAGCAGTCCCCCGGGAGGGAGCTCACCCCTCCACTTT.

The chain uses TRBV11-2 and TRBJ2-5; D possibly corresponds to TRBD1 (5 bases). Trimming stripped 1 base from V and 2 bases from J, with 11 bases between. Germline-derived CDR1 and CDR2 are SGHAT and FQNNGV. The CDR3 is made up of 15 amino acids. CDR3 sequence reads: CASSLGVAGQETQYF. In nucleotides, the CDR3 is TGTGCCAGCAGCTTAGGCGTGGCAGGGCAAGAGACCCAGTACTTC. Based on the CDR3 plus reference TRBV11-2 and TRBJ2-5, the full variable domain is EAGVAQSPRYKIIEKRQSVAFWCNPISGHATLYWYQQILGQGPKLLIQFQNNGVVDDSQLPKDRFSAERLKGVDSTLKIQPAKLEDSAVYLCASSLGVAGQETQYFGPGTRLLVL.

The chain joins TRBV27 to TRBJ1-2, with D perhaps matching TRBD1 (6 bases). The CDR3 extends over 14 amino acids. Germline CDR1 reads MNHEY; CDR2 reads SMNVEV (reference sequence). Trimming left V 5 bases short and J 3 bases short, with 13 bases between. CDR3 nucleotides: TGTGCCAGCAGTAATGGGGGGGGCTACTATGGCTACACCTTC. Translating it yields CASSNGGGYYGYTF.

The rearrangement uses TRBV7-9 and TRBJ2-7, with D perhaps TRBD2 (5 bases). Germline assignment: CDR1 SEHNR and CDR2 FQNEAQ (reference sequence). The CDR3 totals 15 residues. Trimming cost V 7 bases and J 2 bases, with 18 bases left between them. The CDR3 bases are TGTGCCAGCACCTTCGACGGAGGTTACACCTACGAGCAGTACTTC. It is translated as CASTFDGGYTYEQYF.

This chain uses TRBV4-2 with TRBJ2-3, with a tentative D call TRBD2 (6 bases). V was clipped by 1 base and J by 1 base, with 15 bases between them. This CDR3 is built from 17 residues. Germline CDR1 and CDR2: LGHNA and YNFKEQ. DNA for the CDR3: TGTGCCAGCAGCCAAGCGGGACGGGAGTATGGCACAGATACGCAGTATTTT. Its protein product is CASSQAGREYGTDTQYF.